The T cell receptor beta chain under discussion was sequenced for a study of Ad26.COV2.S vaccination and SARS-CoV-2 variants. The overall study: Ad26.COV2.S was injected intramuscularly once or twice, 56 days apart.

Sequencing was performed with immunoSEQ multiplex PCR; in TCRdb, only in-frame clones are kept and a portion is missing. The table includes around 250,000 clones, about 83% detected once. A note on this clone: The antigen is not known.

Study-wide findings and caveats: Among vaccine recipients, spike-specific TCR breadth exceeded that of placebo recipients. Post-vaccination breadth of spike-specific CD8+ and CD4+ T cell responses was reportedly substantial. Vaccinated and placebo-treated recipients had similar non-spike TCR breadth.

Treatment meaning: about 20 received Ad26.COV2.S at low or high dose, single or two shots; 5 received placebo; per-sample allocation not given. Sampling happened 63 days after the first vaccine or placebo injection. The germline CDR1 and CDR2 sequences are KGHSH and LQKENI. Trimming pared 1 base from V and 6 bases from J, leaving 10 bases between. The CDR3 runs 14 residues. The input for sequencing was peripheral blood, taken in a trial of Ad26.COV2.S vaccine versus placebo. The chain uses TRBV18 and TRBJ1-3; D gene unclear. The receptor's source is a person between 18 and 59 years old who received the Ad26.COV2.S COVID-19 vaccine or a placebo. CDR3 DNA: TGTGCCAGCTCACCACAGGGCATTGTAAACACCATATATTTT. It codes for CASSPQGIVNTIYF. The whole variable domain, remainder taken from reference TRBV18 and TRBJ1-3, is NAGVMQNPRHLVRRRGQEARLRCSPMKGHSHVYWYRQLPEEGLKFMVYLQKENIIDESGMPKERFSAEFPKEGPSILRIQQVVRGDSAAYFCASSPQGIVNTIYFGEGSWLTVV.